What follows is one T cell receptor (beta chain) and its context. The antigen is undetermined. This specimen belongs to a study of cytotoxic CD8 clonotypes in ibrutinib-treated CLL. Study-level points and caveats: At the start, clonality exceeded age-matched healthy donors and followed circulating CD8+ T-cell counts.

Repertoires were generated with immunoSEQ multiplex PCR, while TCRdb's copy carries only in-frame clones and drops some. The sample lists approximately 33,000 clones, 69% seen once, with about a quarter in the top ten. The CDR3 is 16 amino acids. Germline CDR1 and CDR2: LNHDA and SQIVND (reference sequence). The V end lost 4 bases, the J end lost 2 bases, and 18 bases lay between the germline ends. The chain combines TRBV19 with TRBJ2-7; weak D call: TRBD1 (5 bases). The receptor's source is a human donor with chronic lymphocytic leukemia. The sample in question was PBMCs, obtained before ibrutinib treatment. CDR3 coding DNA: TGTGCCAGTAGTACCCTCCAGGGTGAGCTACCCTACGAGCAGTACTTC. Protein product: CASSTLQGELPYEQYF.